These T cell receptor beta chains were read from a single sample in a study of T-cell reconstitution after alpha-beta-depleted transplantation in children. TCRdb reanalysed the PCR reads using MiXCR and keeps one entry per CDR3 protein. The sample lists hundreds of thousands of distinct CDR3 sequences; roughly 24% were seen once. The material sequenced was PBMCs, mostly from graft donor cells, taken 360 days after TCRalphabeta/CD19-depleted stem cell transplant. All receptors derive from a boy under two years old who had a stem cell transplant for acute myeloid leukemia, so the T cells may come from the graft donor. Both conserved end residues are part of each CDR3. The order of the fields is J gene, clone size, D gene, V gene, CDR3 protein, CDR3 DNA. A D gene is named only where the DNA matches it firmly. A clone size is listed for some rows: how often the clone was seen (once, few, many), or a class if it is expanded.

TRBJ1-1 | few | NA | TRBV21-1 | CASSTHSTGSNTEAFF | TGTGCCAGCAGCACCCACTCGACAGGGTCGAACACTGAAGCTTTCTTT
TRBJ2-5 | many | TRBD1 | TRBV7-9 | CASSSVPGQGTQETQYF | TGTGCCAGCAGCTCGGTCCCGGGACAGGGGACCCAAGAGACCCAGTACTTC
TRBJ2-5 | few | TRBD2 | TRBV24-1 | CATSAAGGRETQYF | TGTGCCACCAGTGCAGCGGGGGGCCGAGAGACCCAGTACTTC
TRBJ2-5 | few | NA | TRBV21-1 | CASRTAGLETQYF | TGTGCCAGCAGGACCGCGGGGCTAGAGACCCAGTACTTC
TRBJ2-5 | NA | NA | TRBV4-1 | CASSQERPGTQYF | TGCGCCAGCAGCCAAGAGAGACCGGGGACCCAGTACTTC
TRBJ1-2 | few | NA | TRBV7-9 | CASSLANRDDYGYTF | TGTGCCAGCAGCTTAGCGAACAGGGATGACTATGGCTACACCTTC
TRBJ1-2 | NA | NA | TRBV12-3/TRBV12-4 | CASSLGGRLGSGGYTF | TGTGCCAGCAGTTTAGGTGGCAGGCTGGGTAGTGGTGGCTACACCTTC
TRBJ2-1 | NA | NA | TRBV27 | CASRSAANEQFF | TGTGCCAGCAGGAGTGCGGCAAATGAGCAGTTCTTC
TRBJ2-2 | few | NA | TRBV9 | CASSRPGLNTGELFF | TGTGCCAGCAGCCGTCCAGGACTCAACACCGGGGAGCTGTTTTTT
TRBJ2-2 | NA | NA | TRBV20-1 | CSAVRGQNTGELFF | TGCAGTGCCGTGCGGGGTCAGAACACCGGGGAGCTGTTTTTT
TRBJ2-5 | NA | NA | TRBV20-1 | CSARERRRGEETQYF | TGCAGTGCTAGAGAAAGGCGAAGGGGGGAAGAGACCCAGTACTTC
TRBJ2-2 | few | TRBD2 | TRBV7-8 | CASSWDVTSGGLNTGELFF | TGTGCCAGCAGCTGGGACGTGACTAGCGGGGGCCTGAACACCGGGGAGCTGTTTTTT
TRBJ2-1 | many | TRBD2 | TRBV20-1 | CSARTSGGPNEQFF | TGCAGTGCTCGGACTAGCGGGGGCCCCAATGAGCAGTTCTTC
TRBJ2-5 | NA | TRBD2 | TRBV7-9 | CASSPRSRGGSETQYF | TGTGCCAGCAGTCCGCGGTCGCGGGGGGGCTCGGAGACCCAGTACTTC
TRBJ2-2 | NA | TRBD1 | TRBV4-2 | CASSRTRDRVTGELFF | TGTGCCAGCAGCCGTACCCGGGACAGGGTCACCGGGGAGCTGTTTTTT
TRBJ1-4 | NA | TRBD1 | TRBV7-9 | CASSSPTGRRKKLFF | TGTGCCAGCAGTTCCCCGACAGGGAGACGTAAAAAACTGTTTTTT
TRBJ2-2 | NA | TRBD2 | TRBV20-1 | CSARTSGATGELFF | TGCAGTGCTAGGACTAGCGGGGCAACCGGGGAGCTGTTTTTT
TRBJ2-1 | few | NA | TRBV3-1 | CASSRWHLDRRTGCSYNEQFF | TGTGCCAGCAGCCGTTGGCACCTAGACAGGCGGACGGGCTGCTCCTACAATGAGCAGTTCTTC
TRBJ2-7 | few | NA | TRBV6-5 | CASSYSRGKGEQYF | TGTGCCAGCAGTTACAGTAGGGGTAAAGGCGAGCAGTACTTC
TRBJ1-1 | few | NA | TRBV12-3/TRBV12-4 | CASSLKTGGNTEAFF | TGTGCCAGCAGTTTGAAGACAGGCGGAAACACTGAAGCTTTCTTT
TRBJ2-1 | NA | NA | TRBV4-2 | CASSPGSGRRFYNEQFF | TGTGCCAGCAGCCCCGGGAGCGGGCGGAGATTTTACAATGAGCAGTTCTTC
TRBJ1-4 | many | NA | TRBV6-5 | CASSLLPTGRKEKLFF | TGTGCCAGCAGTCTGCTCCCTACAGGGAGGAAAGAAAAACTGTTTTTT
TRBJ2-3 | few | NA | TRBV7-9 | CASSPRALGRTDTQYF | TGTGCCAGCAGCCCCAGGGCCCTCGGCAGGACAGATACGCAGTATTTT
TRBJ2-1 | many | NA | TRBV5-1 | CASSPLTDHEQFF | TGCGCCAGCAGCCCCCTGACAGACCATGAGCAGTTCTTC
TRBJ2-1 | few | NA | TRBV7-9 | CASSLVFYQYNEQFF | TGTGCCAGCAGCTTAGTGTTCTACCAATACAATGAGCAGTTCTTC
TRBJ2-2 | NA | NA | TRBV7-6 | CASSLAQAGLVGPGELFF | TGTGCCAGCAGCTTAGCGCAGGCGGGACTGGTCGGACCCGGGGAGCTGTTTTTT
TRBJ1-6 | many | NA | TRBV20-1 | CSARQGSSYNSPLHF | TGCAGTGCTAGGCAGGGGAGCTCCTATAATTCACCCCTCCACTTT
TRBJ1-1 | many | NA | TRBV20-1 | CSAPGQSTEAFF | TGCAGTGCTCCAGGACAGAGCACTGAAGCTTTCTTT
TRBJ2-2 | NA | NA | TRBV20-1 | CSASLSGLNTGELFF | TGCAGTGCCTCTCTCAGCGGACTGAACACCGGGGAGCTGTTTTTT
TRBJ2-7 | few | NA | TRBV12-3/TRBV12-4 | CASTWGHGPYEQYF | TGTGCCAGCACTTGGGGTCATGGGCCCTACGAGCAGTACTTC
TRBJ2-2 | NA | TRBD1 | TRBV28 | CASSPGTGGKTGELFF | TGTGCCAGCAGCCCGGGGACAGGGGGGAAGACCGGGGAGCTGTTTTTT
TRBJ1-1 | NA | TRBD1 | TRBV5-1 | CASSPDRVGAGLNTEAFF | TGCGCCAGCAGTCCCGACAGGGTGGGAGCGGGTCTGAACACTGAAGCTTTCTTT
TRBJ1-2 | many | NA | TRBV18 | CASSVTGRTEKIYGYTF | TGTGCCAGCTCCGTGACAGGCCGCACGGAAAAGATCTATGGCTACACCTTC
TRBJ2-1 | many | TRBD2 | TRBV5-1 | CASSVGFGLAGNNEQFF | TGCGCCAGCAGCGTGGGGTTTGGATTAGCGGGGAACAATGAGCAGTTCTTC
TRBJ2-1 | NA | NA | TRBV12-3/TRBV12-4 | CASSLYGSYNEQFF | TGTGCCAGCAGTTTGTACGGGAGCTACAATGAGCAGTTCTTC
TRBJ2-2 | NA | NA | TRBV27 | CASSSWQGGRKTGELFF | TGTGCCAGCAGTTCCTGGCAGGGAGGAAGGAAAACCGGGGAGCTGTTTTTT
TRBJ1-6 | few | NA | TRBV2 | CASRVDSYNSPLHF | TGTGCCAGCAGGGTTGACTCCTATAATTCACCCCTCCACTTT
TRBJ2-7 | NA | NA | TRBV18 | CASSLTQEGSYEQYF | TGTGCCAGCTCACTGACGCAGGAGGGCTCCTACGAGCAGTACTTC
TRBJ2-2 | many | TRBD2 | TRBV7-2 | CASNSGGNTGELFF | TGTGCCAGCAATAGCGGGGGGAACACCGGGGAGCTGTTTTTT
TRBJ2-5 | NA | TRBD1 | TRBV5-1 | CASSLGGQSPYQETQYF | TGCGCCAGCAGCTTGGGGGGACAGTCCCCGTACCAAGAGACCCAGTACTTC
TRBJ2-5 | NA | NA | TRBV6-2/TRBV6-3 | CASSRLGTMQETQYF | TGTGCCAGCAGCCGGCTCGGGACCATGCAAGAGACCCAGTACTTC
TRBJ2-5 | few | TRBD2 | TRBV20-1 | CSAETSETQYF | TGCAGTGCTGAGACTAGCGAGACCCAGTACTTC
TRBJ1-5 | many | TRBD1 | TRBV12-3/TRBV12-4 | CASSLGQNQPQHF | TGTGCCAGCAGTTTGGGACAGAATCAGCCCCAGCATTTT
TRBJ2-1 | many | NA | TRBV6-5 | CASSFARSSYNEQFF | TGTGCCAGCAGTTTCGCGAGGAGCTCCTACAATGAGCAGTTCTTC
TRBJ2-2 | NA | NA | TRBV7-1 | CGSSSVESTGELFF | TGTGGCAGCAGCTCAGTGGAGTCAACCGGGGAGCTGTTTTTT
TRBJ1-5 | few | NA | TRBV5-5 | CASSLWTVLEPQHF | TGTGCCAGCAGCTTGTGGACAGTTCTCGAGCCCCAGCATTTT
TRBJ2-2 | many | TRBD1 | TRBV5-1 | CASSLPGQGANTGELFF | TGCGCCAGCAGCCTCCCGGGACAGGGGGCGAACACCGGGGAGCTGTTTTTT
TRBJ2-3 | NA | NA | TRBV27 | CASSPYPVPTPSTDTQYF | TGTGCCAGCAGTCCCTACCCCGTCCCCACCCCTAGCACAGATACGCAGTATTTT